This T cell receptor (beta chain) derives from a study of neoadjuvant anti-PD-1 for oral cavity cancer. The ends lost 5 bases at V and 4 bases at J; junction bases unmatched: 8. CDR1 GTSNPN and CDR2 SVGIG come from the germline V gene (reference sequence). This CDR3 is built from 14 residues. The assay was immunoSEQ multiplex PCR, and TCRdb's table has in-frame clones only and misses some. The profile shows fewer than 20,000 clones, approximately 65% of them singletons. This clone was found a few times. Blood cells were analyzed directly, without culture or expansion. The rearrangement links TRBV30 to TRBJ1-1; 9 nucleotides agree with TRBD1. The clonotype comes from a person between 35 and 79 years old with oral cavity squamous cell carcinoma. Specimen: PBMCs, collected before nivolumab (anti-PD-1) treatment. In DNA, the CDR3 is TGTGCCTGGCACAGGGGGCAACGAGTCACTGAAGCTTTCTTT. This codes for CAWHRGQRVTEAFF.